The 9 T cell receptor beta chains below come from one sample, sequenced in a study of T cell repertoires in cytomegalovirus infection. TCRdb used MiXCR to reprocess the reads, holding one entry per CDR3 protein. The table records about 230,000 distinct CDR3 sequences, around 6.4% of them present only once. The sequencing sample was made of PBMCs. These receptors all come from a human donor in good health (CMV status not recorded). Some clones in this sample may be carry-over from other donors' samples.

The sample holds many counts of this clonotype. This chain connects TRBV24-1 to TRBJ1-2; TRBD1 might be the D (6 bases). Per the germline V gene, CDR1 is KGHDR and CDR2 is SFDVKD. There are 12 residues in the CDR3. The germline V and J ends were trimmed by 10 bases and 5 bases, with 13 bases remaining between them. In DNA, the CDR3 is TGTGCCACATCGACAGGTCCTTATGGCTACACCTTC. Its translation is CATSTGPYGYTF.

This clonotype was observed many times. The J gene is TRBJ2-7, the V gene TRBV2, with a possible D match to TRBD1 (9 bases). The CDR3 sequence is 15 residues long. The ends were cut back, 7 bases at V and 1 base at J, with 17 bases in the middle. Germline V gene sequence: CDR1 SNHLY, CDR2 FYNNEI. The CDR3 DNA sequence: TGTGCCAGCAAGCGGGGGACAGGGATGTCCTACGAGCAGTACTTC. The encoded protein is CASKRGTGMSYEQYF.

This rearrangement joins TRBV7-2 to TRBJ1-6, with no clear D. CDR3 length equals 17 residues. With 7 bases removed from V and 2 bases from J, the gap between germline ends came to 18 bases. Germline CDR1 is SGHTA and CDR2 is FQGNSA. In DNA form, the CDR3 reads TGTGCCAGCACCGCGGGCAAGTTTATTACCTATAATTCACCCCTCCACTTT. Protein: CASTAGKFITYNSPLHF.

This clonotype occurred many times. The chain combines TRBV29-1 with TRBJ2-7, with D perhaps TRBD1 (6 bases). The germline V gene has CDR1 SQVTM and CDR2 ANQGSEA. This CDR3 comprises 13 residues. Trimming took 4 bases from V and 1 from J, leaving 11 bases between them. CDR3 coding DNA: TGCAGCGTTGTCCCGGACAGATCCTACGAGCAGTACTTC. Its protein product is CSVVPDRSYEQYF.

This clonotype was recorded many times. CDR3 protein: CASSLVSYQVYEQYF. CDR3 nucleotides: TGTGCCAGCAGCTTAGTATCATACCAGGTCTACGAGCAGTACTTC. The chain is built from TRBV7-2 and TRBJ2-7; D is ambiguous. CDR3 length: 15 residues. With 1 base removed from V and 3 bases from J, the gap between germline ends came to 13 bases. Germline V lookup: CDR1 SGHTA, CDR2 FQGNSA.

This clonotype was detected many times. The rearrangement uses TRBV29-1 and TRBJ2-7; tentative D call: TRBD1 (7 bases). V lost 1 base and J 4 bases, leaving 11 bases between the germline ends. The CDR3 extends over 13 amino acids. Looked up from germline, CDR1 is SQVTM and CDR2 is ANQGSEA. In nucleotides, the CDR3 is TGCAGCGTTGAAGGCAGGGGGGCATACGAGCAGTACTTC. Translation: CSVEGRGAYEQYF.

This sequence joins TRBV7-9 and TRBJ2-2, with D perhaps TRBD1 (5 bases). Trimming shortened V by 6 bases and J by 2 bases, and 16 bases separated the two germline ends. The germline V gene encodes CDR1 SEHNR and CDR2 FQNEAQ (reference sequence). The CDR3 spans 16 residues. The CDR3 nucleotides read TGTGCCAGCAGGTTGTTGGCAGGGAAAAACACCGGGGAGCTGTTTTTT. Residues: CASRLLAGKNTGELFF.

This clonotype showed up many times. The chain couples TRBV7-9 to TRBJ1-5; D may be TRBD1 (6 bases). Between the trimmed V and J ends, which lost 5 bases and 7 bases, there was a span of 12 bases. CDR3 length: 13 amino acids. Germline assignment: CDR1 SEHNR and CDR2 FQNEAQ (reference sequence). DNA for the CDR3: TGTGCCAGCAGCGCACAGGGAGGCCAGCCCCAGCATTTT. This sequence encodes CASSAQGGQPQHF.

Only a few counts were recorded for this clonotype. The chain is built from TRBV5-1 and TRBJ2-1; 12 bases map to TRBD2. The CDR3 covers 17 residues. The ends lost 0 bases at V and 1 base at J; junction bases unmatched: 2. The germline V gene has CDR1 SGHRS and CDR2 YFSETQ. CDR3 in DNA: TGCGCCAGCAGCTTGGGACTAGCGGGGGAATCCTACAATGAGCAGTTCTTC. Translation: CASSLGLAGESYNEQFF.